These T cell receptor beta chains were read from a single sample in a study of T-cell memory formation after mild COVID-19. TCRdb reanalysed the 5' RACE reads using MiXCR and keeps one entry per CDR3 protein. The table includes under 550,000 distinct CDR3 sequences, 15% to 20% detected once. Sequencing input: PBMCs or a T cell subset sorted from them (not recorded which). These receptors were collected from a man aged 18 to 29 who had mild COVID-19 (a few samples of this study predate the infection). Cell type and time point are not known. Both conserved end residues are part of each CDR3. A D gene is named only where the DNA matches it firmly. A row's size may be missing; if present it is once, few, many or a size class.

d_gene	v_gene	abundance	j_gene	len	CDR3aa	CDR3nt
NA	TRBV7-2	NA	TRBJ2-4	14	CASSVDRAGDIQYF	TGTGCCAGCAGCGTCGACAGGGCGGGGGACATTCAGTACTTC
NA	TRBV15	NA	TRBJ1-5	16	CATSPPDDVRGQPQHF	TGTGCCACCAGCCCCCCGGACGACGTGAGGGGACAGCCCCAGCATTTT
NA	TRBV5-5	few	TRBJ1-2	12	CASSVGTDGYTF	TGTGCCAGCAGCGTCGGGACGGATGGCTACACCTTC
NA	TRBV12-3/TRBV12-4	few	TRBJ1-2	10	CASSFEGYTF	TGTGCCAGCAGTTTTGAGGGCTACACCTTC
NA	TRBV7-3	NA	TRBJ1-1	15	CASSLSGEVHTEAFF	TGTGCCAGCAGCTTGTCAGGGGAGGTTCACACTGAAGCTTTCTTT
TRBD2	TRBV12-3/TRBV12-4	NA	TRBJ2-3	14	CASSFASGGRTQYF	TGTGCCAGCAGTTTCGCTAGCGGGGGGCGTACGCAGTATTTT
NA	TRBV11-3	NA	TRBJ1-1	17	CASSSSAVEGWNTEAFF	TGTGCCAGCAGCTCCTCTGCGGTGGAGGGTTGGAACACTGAAGCTTTCTTT
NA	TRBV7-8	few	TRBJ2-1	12	CASGGVTGEQFF	TGTGCCAGCGGGGGCGTAACAGGAGAGCAGTTCTTC
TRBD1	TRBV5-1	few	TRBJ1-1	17	CASSLRRPGTVNTEAFF	TGCGCCAGCAGCTTGAGGAGGCCCGGGACAGTGAACACTGAAGCTTTCTTT
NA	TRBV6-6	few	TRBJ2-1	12	CASSYSDREQFF	TGTGCCAGCAGTTACTCTGACAGGGAGCAGTTCTTC
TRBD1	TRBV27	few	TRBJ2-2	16	CASSSSDRRNTGELFF	TGTGCCAGCAGTTCCTCGGACAGGCGCAACACCGGGGAGCTGTTTTTT
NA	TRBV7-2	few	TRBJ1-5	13	CASSPEPNQPQHF	TGTGCCAGCAGCCCAGAGCCAAATCAGCCCCAGCATTTT
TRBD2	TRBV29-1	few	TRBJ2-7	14	CSVEGLAGESEQYF	TGCAGCGTTGAGGGACTAGCGGGGGAAAGCGAGCAGTACTTC
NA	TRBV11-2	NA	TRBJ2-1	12	CASSLVLDEQFF	TGTGCCAGCAGCTTAGTCCTAGATGAGCAGTTCTTC
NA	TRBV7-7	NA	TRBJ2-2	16	CASSLVPGAITGELFF	TGTGCTAGCAGCTTAGTTCCGGGGGCGATCACCGGGGAGCTGTTTTTT
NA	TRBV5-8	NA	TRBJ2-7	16	CASSVPGIWGPYEQYF	TGTGCCAGCAGCGTCCCCGGGATCTGGGGGCCCTACGAGCAGTACTTC
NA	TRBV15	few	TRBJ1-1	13	CATSRGAEYLAFF	TGTGCCACCAGCAGAGGGGCGGAATATCTAGCTTTCTTT
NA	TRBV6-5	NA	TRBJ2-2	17	CASSYSMGQGGTGELFF	TGTGCCAGCAGTTACTCGATGGGGCAGGGAGGCACCGGGGAGCTGTTTTTT
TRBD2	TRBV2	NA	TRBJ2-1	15	CASSLAGAIYNEQFF	TGTGCCAGCAGTCTAGCGGGGGCGATCTACAATGAGCAGTTCTTC
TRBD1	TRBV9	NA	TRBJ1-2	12	CASSVPGQAPAF	TGTGCCAGCAGCGTCCCGGGACAGGCTCCCGCCTTC
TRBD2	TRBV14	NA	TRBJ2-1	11	CASSPGTRRFF	TGTGCCAGCAGTCCCGGGACTAGGCGCTTCTTC
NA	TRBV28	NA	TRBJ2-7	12	CASSFAGREQYF	TGTGCCAGCAGTTTCGCAGGGCGCGAGCAGTACTTC
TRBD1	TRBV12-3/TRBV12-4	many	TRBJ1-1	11	CASGTGPEAFF	TGTGCCAGCGGGACAGGCCCTGAAGCTTTCTTT
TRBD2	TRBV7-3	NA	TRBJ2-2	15	CASSSGGAGTGELFF	TGTGCCAGCAGCTCCGGGGGGGCAGGCACCGGGGAGCTGTTTTTT
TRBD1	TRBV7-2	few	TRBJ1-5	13	CASSSGQVQPQHF	TGTGCCAGCAGCTCCGGACAGGTTCAGCCCCAGCATTTT
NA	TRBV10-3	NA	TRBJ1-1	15	CAISESGGVNTEAFF	TGTGCCATCAGTGAGTCGGGGGGTGTGAACACTGAAGCTTTCTTT
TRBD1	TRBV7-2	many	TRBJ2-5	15	CASSLAGTAQETQYF	TGTGCCAGCAGCTTAGCGGGGACAGCCCAAGAGACCCAGTACTTC
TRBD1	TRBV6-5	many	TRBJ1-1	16	CASSYSAGGQGTEAFF	TGTGCCAGCAGTTACTCGGCAGGGGGCCAGGGAACTGAAGCTTTCTTT
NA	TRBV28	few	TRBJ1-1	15	CASSSPGGPNTEAFF	TGTGCCAGCAGCTCTCCTGGAGGCCCGAACACTGAAGCTTTCTTT
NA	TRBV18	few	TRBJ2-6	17	CASSPTSLGPGANVLTF	TGTGCCAGCTCACCAACGAGCCTCGGACCTGGGGCCAACGTCCTGACTTTC
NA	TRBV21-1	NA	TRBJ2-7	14	CASSEREPNYEQYF	TGTGCCAGCAGCGAAAGGGAACCCAACTACGAGCAGTACTTC
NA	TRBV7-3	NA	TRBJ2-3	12	CASSYHQDTQYF	TGTGCCAGCAGCTATCACCAAGATACGCAGTATTTT
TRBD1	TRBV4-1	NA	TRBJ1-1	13	CASSHRDRDEAFF	TGCGCCAGCAGCCACCGGGACAGGGATGAAGCTTTCTTT
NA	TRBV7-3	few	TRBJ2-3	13	CASSLPGRDTQYF	TGTGCCAGCAGCTTACCAGGGAGAGATACGCAGTATTTT
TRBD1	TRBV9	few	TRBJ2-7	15	CASSVAGTGKYEQYF	TGTGCCAGCAGCGTAGCTGGGACAGGGAAATACGAGCAGTACTTC
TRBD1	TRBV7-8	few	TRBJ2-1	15	CASRGTGRAYNEQFF	TGTGCCAGCAGGGGGACAGGGAGAGCCTACAATGAGCAGTTCTTC
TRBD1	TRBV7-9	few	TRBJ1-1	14	CASSPYQGETEAFF	TGTGCCAGCAGCCCATATCAGGGGGAGACTGAAGCTTTCTTT
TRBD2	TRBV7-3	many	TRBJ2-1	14	CASSLTSGGGEQFF	TGTGCCAGCAGCTTAACCAGCGGGGGAGGTGAGCAGTTCTTC
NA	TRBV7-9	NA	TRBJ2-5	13	CASSLQGFGTQYF	TGTGCCAGCAGCTTGCAGGGATTCGGGACCCAGTACTTC
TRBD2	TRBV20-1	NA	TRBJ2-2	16	CSALKAGLAPNGELFF	TGCAGTGCCCTTAAGGCGGGACTAGCGCCTAACGGGGAGCTGTTTTTT
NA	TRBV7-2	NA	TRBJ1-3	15	CASSLIAMSGNTIYF	TGTGCCAGCAGCTTAATTGCGATGAGTGGAAACACCATATATTTT
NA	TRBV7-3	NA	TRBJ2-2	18	CASSQMRQGVVATGELFF	TGTGCCAGCAGTCAAATGCGCCAGGGAGTTGTGGCAACCGGGGAGCTGTTTTTT
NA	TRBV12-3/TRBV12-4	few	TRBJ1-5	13	CASSFARESPQHF	TGTGCCAGCAGTTTCGCTCGGGAATCGCCCCAGCATTTT
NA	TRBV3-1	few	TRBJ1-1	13	CASSQSSGTEAFF	TGTGCCAGCAGCCAATCGTCCGGCACTGAAGCTTTCTTT
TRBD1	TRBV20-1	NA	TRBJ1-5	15	CSAKKGAIGNQPQHF	TGCAGTGCGAAGAAGGGGGCGATTGGGAATCAGCCCCAGCATTTT
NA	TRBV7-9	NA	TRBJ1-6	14	CASGNRGGGPPLHF	TGTGCCAGCGGGAACCGGGGCGGAGGGCCACCCCTCCACTTT
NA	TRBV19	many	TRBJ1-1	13	CASSPQGPTEAFF	TGTGCCAGTAGTCCCCAGGGCCCCACTGAAGCTTTCTTT
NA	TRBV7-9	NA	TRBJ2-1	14	CASSLANRADEQFF	TGTGCCAGCAGCTTAGCTAATAGGGCAGATGAGCAGTTCTTC
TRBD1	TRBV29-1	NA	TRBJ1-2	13	CSVVSTGAYGYTF	TGCAGCGTTGTCTCGACAGGGGCCTATGGCTACACCTTC
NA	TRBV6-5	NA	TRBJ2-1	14	CASVSPGGNNEQFF	TGTGCCAGCGTTTCCCCCGGGGGAAACAATGAGCAGTTCTTC
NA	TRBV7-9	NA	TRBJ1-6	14	CASSLGTYNSPLHF	TGTGCCAGCAGCTTGGGGACCTATAATTCACCCCTCCACTTT
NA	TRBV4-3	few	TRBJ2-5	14	CASSQDLVRETQYF	TGCGCCAGCAGCCAAGATCTTGTGAGAGAGACCCAGTACTTC
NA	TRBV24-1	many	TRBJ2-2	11	CATRRTGELFF	TGTGCCACCAGGCGCACCGGGGAGCTGTTTTTT
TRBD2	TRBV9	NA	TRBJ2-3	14	CASSGPGGPDTQYF	TGTGCCAGCAGCGGCCCGGGGGGGCCGGATACGCAGTATTTT
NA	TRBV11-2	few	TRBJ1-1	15	CASRRPGGTNTEAFF	TGTGCCAGCAGACGACCGGGGGGCACGAACACTGAAGCTTTCTTT
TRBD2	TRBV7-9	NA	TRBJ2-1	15	CASRIGLAGKLEQFF	TGTGCCAGCAGGATAGGGCTAGCGGGGAAACTTGAGCAGTTCTTC